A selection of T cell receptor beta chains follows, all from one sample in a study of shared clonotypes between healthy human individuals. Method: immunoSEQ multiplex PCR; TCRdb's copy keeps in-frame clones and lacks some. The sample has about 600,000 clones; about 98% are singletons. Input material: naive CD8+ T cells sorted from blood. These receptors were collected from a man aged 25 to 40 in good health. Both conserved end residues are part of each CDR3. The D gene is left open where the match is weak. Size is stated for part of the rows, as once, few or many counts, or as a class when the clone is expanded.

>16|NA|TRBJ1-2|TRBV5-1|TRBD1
CASSLAGGQDYYGYTF
TGCGCCAGCAGCTTGGCGGGGGGACAGGATTACTATGGCTACACCTTC
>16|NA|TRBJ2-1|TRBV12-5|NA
CASGLVHGGANLEQFF
TGTGCTAGTGGTTTGGTACACGGGGGAGCCAATTTGGAGCAGTTCTTC
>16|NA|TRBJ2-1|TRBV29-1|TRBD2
CSVVGIAGGVYNEQFF
TGCAGCGTTGTAGGAATTGCGGGAGGGGTTTACAATGAGCAGTTCTTC
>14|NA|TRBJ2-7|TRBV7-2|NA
CASSPPGSTYEQYF
TGTGCCAGCAGCCCCCCTGGGAGCACCTACGAGCAGTACTTC
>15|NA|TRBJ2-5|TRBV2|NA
CASSEPFAEQETQYF
TGTGCCAGCAGTGAACCTTTTGCGGAGCAAGAGACCCAGTACTTC
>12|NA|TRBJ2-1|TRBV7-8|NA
CASSPGIDEQFF
TGTGCCAGCAGCCCTGGGATCGATGAGCAGTTCTTC
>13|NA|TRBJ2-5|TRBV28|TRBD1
CASHRGREETQYF
TGTGCCAGTCACAGGGGGCGGGAAGAGACCCAGTACTTC
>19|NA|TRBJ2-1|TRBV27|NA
CASSTGQTFPTIAYNEQFF
TGTGCCAGCAGTACCGGACAGACTTTCCCTACGATAGCCTACAATGAGCAGTTCTTC
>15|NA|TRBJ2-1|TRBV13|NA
CASSRLGSGGNEQFF
TGTGCCAGCAGCCGGCTAGGTAGCGGTGGCAATGAGCAGTTCTTC
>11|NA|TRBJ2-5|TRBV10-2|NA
CASIHQETQYF
TGCGCCAGCATCCACCAAGAGACCCAGTACTTC
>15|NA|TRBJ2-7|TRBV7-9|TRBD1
CASSLGTGGAGEQYF
TGTGCCAGCAGCTTAGGGACAGGGGGCGCGGGAGAGCAGTACTTC
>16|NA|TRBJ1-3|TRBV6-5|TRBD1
CASSYQTGGIGNTIYF
TGTGCCAGCAGTTATCAAACAGGGGGAATTGGAAACACCATATATTTT
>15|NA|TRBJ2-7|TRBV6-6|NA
CASRVNPGPRYEQYF
TGTGCCAGCAGAGTTAACCCGGGACCACGTTACGAGCAGTACTTC
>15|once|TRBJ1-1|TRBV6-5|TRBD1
CASSGWTGMSTEAFF
TGTGCCAGCAGTGGGTGGACAGGGATGTCGACTGAAGCTTTCTTT
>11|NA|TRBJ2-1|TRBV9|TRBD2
CACGGSNEQFF
TGTGCGTGTGGCGGGAGTAATGAGCAGTTCTTC
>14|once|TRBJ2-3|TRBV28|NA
CASLTIKSTDTQYF
TGTGCCAGCCTCACGATTAAAAGCACAGATACGCAGTATTTT
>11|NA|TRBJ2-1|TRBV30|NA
CAGDWGNEQFF
TGTGCCGGTGACTGGGGCAATGAGCAGTTCTTC
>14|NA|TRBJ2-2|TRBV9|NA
CASSDPGLAGELFF
TGTGCCAGCAGCGATCCCGGGTTAGCCGGGGAGCTGTTTTTT
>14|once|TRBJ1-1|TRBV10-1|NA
CASSDPGRDTEAFF
TGCGCCAGCAGTGACCCGGGCCGGGACACTGAAGCTTTCTTT
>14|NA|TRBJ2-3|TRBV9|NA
CASSVVGAQDTQYF
TGTGCCAGCAGCGTAGTGGGAGCCCAGGATACGCAGTATTTT
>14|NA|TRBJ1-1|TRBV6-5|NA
CASTPPGSGTEAFF
TGTGCCAGCACCCCGCCGGGCTCGGGCACTGAAGCTTTCTTT
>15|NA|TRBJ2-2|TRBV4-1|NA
CASSPGTANTGELFF
TGCGCCAGCAGCCCGGGGACCGCGAACACCGGGGAGCTGTTTTTT
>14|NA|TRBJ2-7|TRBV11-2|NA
CASSSQGKGYEQYF
TGTGCCAGCAGCTCACAGGGAAAGGGCTACGAGCAGTACTTC
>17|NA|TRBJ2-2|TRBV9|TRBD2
CASSGGGTSAVHTKLFF
TGTGCCAGCAGCGGAGGAGGGACTAGCGCCGTACACACGAAGCTGTTTTTT
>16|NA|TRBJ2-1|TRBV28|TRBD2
CASSLSSGNFYNEQFF
TGTGCCAGCAGTTTGTCTAGCGGGAACTTTTACAATGAGCAGTTCTTC